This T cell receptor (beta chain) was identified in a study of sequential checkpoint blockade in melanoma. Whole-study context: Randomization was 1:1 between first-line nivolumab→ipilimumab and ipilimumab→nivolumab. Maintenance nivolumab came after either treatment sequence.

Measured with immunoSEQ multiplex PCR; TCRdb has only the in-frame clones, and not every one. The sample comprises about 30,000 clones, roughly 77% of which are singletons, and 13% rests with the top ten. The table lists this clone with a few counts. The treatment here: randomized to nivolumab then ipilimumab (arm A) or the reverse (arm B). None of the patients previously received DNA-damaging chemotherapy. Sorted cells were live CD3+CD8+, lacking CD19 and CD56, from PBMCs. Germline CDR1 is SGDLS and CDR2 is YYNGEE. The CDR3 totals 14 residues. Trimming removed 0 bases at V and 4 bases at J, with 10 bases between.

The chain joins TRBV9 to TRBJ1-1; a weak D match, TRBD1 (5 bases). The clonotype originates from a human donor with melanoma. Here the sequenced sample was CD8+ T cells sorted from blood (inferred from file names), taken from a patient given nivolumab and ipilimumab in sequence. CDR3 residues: CASSVGGSVTEAFF. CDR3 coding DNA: TGTGCCAGCAGCGTAGGGGGCTCGGTCACTGAAGCTTTCTTT.